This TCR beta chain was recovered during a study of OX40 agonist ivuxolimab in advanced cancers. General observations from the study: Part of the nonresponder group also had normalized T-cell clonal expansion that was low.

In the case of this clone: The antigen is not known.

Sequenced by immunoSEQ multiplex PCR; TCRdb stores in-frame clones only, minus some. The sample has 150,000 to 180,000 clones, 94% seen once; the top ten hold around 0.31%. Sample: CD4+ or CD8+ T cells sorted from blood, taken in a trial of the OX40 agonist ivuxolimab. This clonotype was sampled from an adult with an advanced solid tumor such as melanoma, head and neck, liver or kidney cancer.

The CDR3 DNA sequence: TGTGCCAGCAGCTTGGACAGGGCCGGGGAAAAACTGTTTTTT. This gives the protein CASSLDRAGEKLFF. The chain joins TRBV5-4 to TRBJ1-4; possibly TRBD1 for D (6 bases). The CDR3 length is 14 residues. Per the germline V gene, CDR1 is SGHNT and CDR2 is YYREEE (reference sequence). Trimming took off 0 bases at V and 8 bases at J, with 11 bases between the two ends.